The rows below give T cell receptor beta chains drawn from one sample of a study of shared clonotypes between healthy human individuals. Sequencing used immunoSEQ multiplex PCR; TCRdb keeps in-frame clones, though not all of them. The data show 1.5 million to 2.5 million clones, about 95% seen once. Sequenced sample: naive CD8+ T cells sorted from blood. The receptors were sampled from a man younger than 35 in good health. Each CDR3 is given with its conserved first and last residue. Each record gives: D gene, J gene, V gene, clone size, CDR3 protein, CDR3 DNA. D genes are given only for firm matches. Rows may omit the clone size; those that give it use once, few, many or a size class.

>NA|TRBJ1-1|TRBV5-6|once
CASSSPLTVYTEAFF
TGTGCCAGCAGCTCCCCCCTGACAGTCTACACTGAAGCTTTCTTT
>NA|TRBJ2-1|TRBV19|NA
CASSDRDSEQFF
TGTGCCAGCTCCGACCGGGACTCTGAGCAGTTCTTC
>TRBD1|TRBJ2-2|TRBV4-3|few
CASSPTTGTGGTGELFF
TGCGCCAGCAGCCCTACAACCGGGACAGGGGGTACCGGGGAGCTGTTTTTT
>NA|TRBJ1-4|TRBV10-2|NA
CASSELAQGATNEKLFF
TGCGCCAGCAGTGAGCTGGCGCAGGGTGCAACTAATGAAAAACTGTTTTTT
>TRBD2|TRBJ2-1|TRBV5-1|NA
CASSLAPAGPYNEQFF
TGCGCCAGCAGCTTGGCCCCAGCGGGGCCCTACAATGAGCAGTTCTTC
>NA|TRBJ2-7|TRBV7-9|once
CASSLDAGEQYF
TGTGCCAGCAGCTTGGACGCGGGGGAGCAGTACTTC
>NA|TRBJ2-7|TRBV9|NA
CASSFSGGGGNEQYF
TGTGCCAGCAGCTTTTCGGGAGGGGGCGGAAACGAGCAGTACTTC
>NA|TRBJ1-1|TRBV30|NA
CAWSVGAVYTEAFF
TGTGCCTGGAGCGTGGGGGCTGTGTACACTGAAGCTTTCTTT
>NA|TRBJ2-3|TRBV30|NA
CAWAPGLGLLDTQYF
TGTGCCTGGGCTCCGGGACTCGGGCTCTTGGATACGCAGTATTTT
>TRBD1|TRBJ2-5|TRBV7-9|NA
CASSASPGTGGGVTQYF
TGTGCCAGCAGCGCCTCTCCGGGGACAGGGGGAGGGGTGACCCAGTACTTC
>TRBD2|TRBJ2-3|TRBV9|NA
CASSVAGAETDTQYF
TGTGCCAGCAGCGTGGCGGGAGCTGAAACAGATACGCAGTATTTT
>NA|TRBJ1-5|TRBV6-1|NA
CASSGPRGGEHQPQHF
TGTGCCAGCAGTGGTCCCCGGGGGGGGGAGCATCAGCCCCAGCATTTT
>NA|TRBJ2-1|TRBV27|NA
CASSPSLGSSYNEQFF
TGTGCCAGCAGTCCTTCACTAGGGAGCTCCTACAATGAGCAGTTCTTC
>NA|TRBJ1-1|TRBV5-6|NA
CASSLGLSEAFF
TGTGCCAGCAGCCTCGGGCTTTCTGAAGCTTTCTTT
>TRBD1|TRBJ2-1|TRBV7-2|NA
CASSLVATGGYNEQFF
TGTGCCAGCAGCTTAGTAGCGACAGGGGGCTACAATGAGCAGTTCTTC
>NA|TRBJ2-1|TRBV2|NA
CASIPVVLGGRGERSYNEQFF
TGTGCCAGCATCCCGGTGGTGTTAGGTGGGAGGGGGGAAAGGTCCTACAATGAGCAGTTCTTC
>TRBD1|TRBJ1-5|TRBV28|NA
CASSFRGQAYSNQPQHF
TGTGCCAGCAGTTTTCGTGGACAGGCCTATAGCAATCAGCCCCAGCATTTT
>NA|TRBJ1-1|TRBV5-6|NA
CASSPTGDTEAFF
TGTGCCAGCAGCCCGACAGGAGATACTGAAGCTTTCTTT
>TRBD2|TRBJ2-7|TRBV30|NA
CAWNTGTSSYEQYF
TGTGCCTGGAACACCGGGACTAGCTCCTACGAGCAGTACTTC
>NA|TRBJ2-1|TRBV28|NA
CASNALGGPSYNEQFF
TGTGCCAGCAACGCATTAGGGGGGCCCTCCTACAATGAGCAGTTCTTC
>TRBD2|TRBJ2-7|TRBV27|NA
CASSSTGLAREQYF
TGTGCCAGCAGTTCCACTGGACTAGCTCGGGAGCAGTACTTC
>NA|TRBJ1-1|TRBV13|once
CASSPILNTEAFF
TGTGCCAGCAGCCCGATACTGAACACTGAAGCTTTCTTT
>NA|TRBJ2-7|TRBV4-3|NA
CASSQEVWDTGEGYEQYF
TGCGCCAGCAGCCAAGAAGTTTGGGACACAGGGGAGGGATACGAGCAGTACTTC
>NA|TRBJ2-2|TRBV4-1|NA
CASSLAGETGELFF
TGCGCCAGCAGCTTGGCAGGGGAGACCGGGGAGCTGTTTTTT
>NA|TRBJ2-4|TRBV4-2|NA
CASSQDRGEGLTKNIQYF
TGTGCCAGCAGCCAGGACCGCGGGGAAGGTCTGACCAAAAACATTCAGTACTTC
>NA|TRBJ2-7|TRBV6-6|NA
CATSVGGVYEQYF
TGTGCCACCTCCGTGGGGGGCGTCTACGAGCAGTACTTC
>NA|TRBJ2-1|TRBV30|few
CAWSVGGGSSYNEQFF
TGTGCCTGGAGTGTAGGAGGGGGGAGCTCCTACAATGAGCAGTTCTTC
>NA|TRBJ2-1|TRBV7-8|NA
CASSGGPSPDNEQFF
TGTGCCAGCAGCGGGGGTCCTTCTCCGGACAATGAGCAGTTCTTC
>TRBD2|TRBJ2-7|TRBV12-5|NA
CASGLAGILYEQYF
TGTGCTAGTGGACTAGCGGGCATACTCTACGAGCAGTACTTC
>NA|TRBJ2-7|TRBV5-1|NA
CASSLNGGPYEQYF
TGCGCCAGCAGCTTGAACGGGGGTCCCTACGAGCAGTACTTC
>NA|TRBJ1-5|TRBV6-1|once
CASSHLGGNNQPQHF
TGTGCCAGCAGTCACCTGGGGGGGAACAATCAGCCCCAGCATTTT
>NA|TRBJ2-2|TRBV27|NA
CASSFGGNRPDGELFF
TGTGCCAGCAGTTTTGGGGGAAACCGACCTGACGGGGAGCTGTTTTTT
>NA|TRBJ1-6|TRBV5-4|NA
CASSHPDTPQEADYNSPLHF
TGTGCCAGCAGCCACCCGGACACTCCCCAGGAGGCCGATTATAATTCACCCCTCCACTTT
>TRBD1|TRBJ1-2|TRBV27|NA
CASSQTGGADYGYTF
TGTGCCAGCAGCCAGACAGGGGGCGCGGACTATGGCTACACCTTC
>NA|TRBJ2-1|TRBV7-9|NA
CASSFGGENEQFF
TGTGCCAGCAGCTTTGGCGGTGAAAATGAGCAGTTCTTC
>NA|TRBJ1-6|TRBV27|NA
CASSRLDNSPLHF
TGTGCCAGCAGTCGCTTAGATAATTCACCCCTCCACTTT
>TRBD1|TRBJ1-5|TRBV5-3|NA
CARSLTTGEWGQPQHF
TGTGCCAGAAGCTTAACGACAGGGGAATGGGGTCAGCCCCAGCATTTT
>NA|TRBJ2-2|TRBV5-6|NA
CASSLALLGAGELFF
TGTGCCAGCAGCTTGGCCTTGTTGGGGGCCGGGGAGCTGTTTTTT
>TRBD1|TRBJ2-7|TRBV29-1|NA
CSVEGLMVSGQGSSVYYEQYF
TGCAGCGTTGAAGGACTCATGGTATCGGGACAGGGATCTAGCGTTTACTACGAGCAGTACTTC
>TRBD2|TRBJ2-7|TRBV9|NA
CASSVGELAGYEQYF
TGTGCCAGCAGCGTAGGCGAACTAGCGGGGTACGAGCAGTACTTC
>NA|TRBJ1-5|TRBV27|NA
CASSLAGWSQPQHF
TGTGCCAGCAGTTTAGCAGGGTGGAGTCAGCCCCAGCATTTT
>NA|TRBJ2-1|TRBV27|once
CASSSDSGAFF
TGTGCCAGCAGTTCGGACTCGGGGGCGTTCTTC
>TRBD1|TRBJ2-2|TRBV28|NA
CASGITGGTGELFF
TGTGCCAGCGGTATTACAGGGGGAACCGGGGAGCTGTTTTTT
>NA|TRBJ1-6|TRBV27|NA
CASSLYGTEGNSPLHF
TGTGCCAGCAGTTTATATGGGACCGAGGGTAATTCACCCCTCCACTTT
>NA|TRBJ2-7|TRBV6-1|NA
CASSEVAHTYEQYF
TGTGCCAGCAGTGAAGTCGCCCATACCTACGAGCAGTACTTC
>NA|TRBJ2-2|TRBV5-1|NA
CASRTATGELFF
TGCGCCAGCAGAACTGCGACCGGGGAGCTGTTTTTT